This T cell receptor beta chain was retrieved from a study of technical replicates of blood from four donors. Sequencing used immunoSEQ multiplex PCR; TCRdb keeps in-frame clones, though not all of them. The sample includes around 72,000 clones, 91% of them seen just once. V shed 6 bases and J shed 4 bases, with 12 bases lying between them. Germline CDR1 WNHNN, CDR2 SYGVQD (reference sequence). The CDR3 has 13 amino acids. The rearrangement uses TRBV10-1 and TRBJ1-1; TRBD1 is a possible D gene (6 bases). This receptor was obtained from a human donor in good health. Some clones in this sample may be carry-over from other donors' samples. The sequenced sample was T cells isolated from PBMCs. The CDR3 sequence: CASRNREGTEAFF. The CDR3 bases are TGCGCCAGCAGGAACAGGGAGGGCACTGAAGCTTTCTTT.